This T cell receptor beta chain appears in the sequencing data of a study of blood T cell repertoires in COVID-19. Study as a whole: Material from acute and convalescent COVID-19 was sourced from the United States, Italy and Spain.

Germline CDR1 SGHNT, CDR2 YENEEA. The CDR3 length is 16 residues. Trimming shortened V by 4 bases and J by 2 bases, and 18 bases separated the two germline ends. Clones were sequenced by immunoSEQ multiplex PCR, and TCRdb holds only the in-frame ones, with some missing. Of roughly 180,000 clones listed, 85% were seen once; the top ten hold roughly 5%. This chain connects TRBV11-3 to TRBJ2-7, with D perhaps matching TRBD2 (6 bases). This receptor was taken from a woman aged 45 to 65 with COVID-19, enrolled during active disease. The specimen was peripheral blood. For the CDR3, the DNA is TGTGCCAGCAGCTCAGAGGGCGGGACTCCTCCCTACGAGCAGTACTTC. As protein: CASSSEGGTPPYEQYF.